This TCR beta chain stems from a study of blood T cell dynamics during melanoma immunotherapy. In the study overall: Metastatic melanoma patients received first-line pembrolizumab or nivolumab plus ipilimumab.

The study, taken as a whole, reports: Among sorted CD8+ subsets, immune-effector cells had the highest clonality and cell-free DNA similarity.

CDR1 is MNHEY, CDR2 SMNVEV, per germline (reference sequence). The CDR3 length is 15 residues. J gave up 3 bases and V 6 bases, and 9 bases lay outside the gene matches. With regard to this clone: Its antigen is as yet unknown.

The sample's time point: pre-treatment baseline. At 12 weeks after first infusion, RECIST 1.1 defined response for most patients. No patient had earlier systemic cancer treatment, concurrent immunosuppressants, or another active cancer. The assay was immunoSEQ multiplex PCR, and TCRdb's table has in-frame clones only and misses some. The table includes some 13,000 clones, 90% to 95% detected once. The sequence came from a human donor with melanoma. V and J are TRBV27 and TRBJ2-7, with 9 bases fitting TRBD1. The sample consisted of effector memory CD8+ T cells from blood, taken from a patient treated with checkpoint blockade. CDR3 bases: TGTGCCAGCAGCCGTACAGGGGGCGGTCACTACGAGCAGTACTTC. Translation gives CASSRTGGGHYEQYF.